This TCR beta chain was found in a study of blood T cells in healthy people across ages. A second PCR of 7 to 11 cycles used a sample-barcoded 5' primer and a J-beta primer mix. Each CDR3 protein is one row after TCRdb ran MiXCR on the 5' RACE reads. This table holds fewer than 800,000 distinct CDR3 sequences, about 25% found once. About this clonotype: Its antigen remains unknown.

Whole-study results and caveats: Diversity of TCR beta per million T cells declined in a roughly linear way with age.

The germline V gene has CDR1 SGHDN and CDR2 FVKESK. The CDR3 extends over 15 amino acids. Deletions cut 0 bases from V and 2 bases from J, with 11 bases between. In addition, the sample was reused for a study of T cells of mothers and their children. That paper adds: Mothers yielded over 8.5 million CDR3 reads, children some 2.9 million each.

The chain couples TRBV14 to TRBJ2-7; D possibly corresponds to TRBD1 (6 bases). The sequencing input was blood. The clonotype comes from a boy between 10 and 17 years old in good health. The CDR3 DNA follows: TGTGCCAGCAGCCAAGAGGTGGGGGCGGCCTACGAGCAGTACTTC. Its protein product is CASSQEVGAAYEQYF.